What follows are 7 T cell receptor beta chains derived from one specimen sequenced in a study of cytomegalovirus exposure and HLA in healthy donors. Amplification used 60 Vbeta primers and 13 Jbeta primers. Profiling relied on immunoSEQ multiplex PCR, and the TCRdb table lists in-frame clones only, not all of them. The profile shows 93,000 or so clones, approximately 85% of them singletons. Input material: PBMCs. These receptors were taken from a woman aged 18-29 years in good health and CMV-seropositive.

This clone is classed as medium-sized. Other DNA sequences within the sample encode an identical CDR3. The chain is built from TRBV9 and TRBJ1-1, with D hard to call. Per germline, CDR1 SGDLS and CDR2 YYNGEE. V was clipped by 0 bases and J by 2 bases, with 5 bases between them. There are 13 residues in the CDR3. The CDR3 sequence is CASSVGANTEAFF. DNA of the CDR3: TGTGCCAGCAGCGTAGGAGCAAACACTGAAGCTTTCTTT.

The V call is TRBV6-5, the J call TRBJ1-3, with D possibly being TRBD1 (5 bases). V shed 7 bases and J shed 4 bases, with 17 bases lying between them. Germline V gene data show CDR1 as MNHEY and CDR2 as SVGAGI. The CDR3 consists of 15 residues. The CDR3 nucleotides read TGTGCCAGCACAGCCGGGGAGGGGCTAGGAAACACCATATATTTT. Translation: CASTAGEGLGNTIYF.

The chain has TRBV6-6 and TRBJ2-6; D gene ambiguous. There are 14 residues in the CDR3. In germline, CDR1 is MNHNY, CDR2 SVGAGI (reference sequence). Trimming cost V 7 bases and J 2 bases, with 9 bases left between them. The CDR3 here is CASNRNTGANVLTF. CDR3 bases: TGTGCCAGCAACAGAAACACTGGGGCCAACGTCCTGACTTTC.

The CDR3 DNA is TGTGCCAGCAGTCCGACACTCTCCTACGAGCAGTACTTC. Translated, it gives CASSPTLSYEQYF. This sequence joins TRBV28 and TRBJ2-7; the D is unclear. This CDR3 has 13 residues. V lost 5 bases and J 0 bases, leaving 8 bases between the germline ends. Germline-derived CDR1 and CDR2 are MDHEN and SYDVKM.

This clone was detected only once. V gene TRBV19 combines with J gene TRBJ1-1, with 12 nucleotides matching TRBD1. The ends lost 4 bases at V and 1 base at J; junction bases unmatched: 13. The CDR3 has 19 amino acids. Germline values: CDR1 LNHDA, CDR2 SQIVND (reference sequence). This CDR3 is CASSKDRDRGPGTNTEAFF. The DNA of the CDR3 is TGTGCCAGTAGTAAGGACCGGGACAGGGGGCCGGGTACGAACACTGAAGCTTTCTTT.

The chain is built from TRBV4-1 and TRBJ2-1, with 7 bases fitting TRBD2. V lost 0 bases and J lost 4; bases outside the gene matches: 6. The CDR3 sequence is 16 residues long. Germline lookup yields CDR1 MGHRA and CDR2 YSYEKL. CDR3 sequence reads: CASSQDIASGYNEQFF. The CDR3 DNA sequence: TGCGCCAGCAGCCAAGATATAGCTAGCGGTTACAATGAGCAGTTCTTC.

The DNA for the CDR3 is TGTGCCAGCAGCTGGCTGGGACAGGAATGGGGTTACGAGCAGTACTTC. It translates to CASSWLGQEWGYEQYF. This chain joins TRBV5-6 and TRBJ2-7; 8 bases align to TRBD1. The J segment lost 4 bases and the V segment lost 3 bases, leaving 12 bases of the junction unmatched. CDR1 SGHDT and CDR2 YYEEEE come from the germline V gene. The CDR3 runs to 16 residues.